This T cell receptor (beta chain) emerged from a study of Graves' ophthalmopathy and Graves' hyperthyroidism. Points from the study as a whole: Most thyroid clonotypes expanded beyond 0.001 frequency were also found in blood.

Worth noting for this clonotype: Its specificity is unknown.

Trimming shortened V by 0 bases and J by 4 bases, and 16 bases separated the two germline ends. Germline CDR1 reads MNHEY; CDR2 reads SVGAGI. The CDR3 is made up of 18 amino acids. Aged 18 to 65, the patients with hyperthyroidism had under 2 months' duration and were newly diagnosed. Lactation, pregnancy, uncontrolled infections and other autoimmune diseases were all grounds for excluding patients. Beta-chain TCR CDR3 regions were amplified from RNA transcripts. The first-round RT-PCR employed HTBI primers together with the Qiagen OneStep RT-PCR kit. A multiplex PCR was then performed as the second round. TCRdb reprocessed the multiplex PCR reads via MiXCR and lists one record per CDR3 protein. This sample yields roughly 400,000 distinct CDR3 sequences, of which about 18% are seen a single time; about 2.4% belongs to the top ten.

The receptor was isolated from an adult woman with stable Graves' hyperthyroidism. Sequencing was performed on peripheral blood. The chain recombines TRBV6-5 with TRBJ1-6, with a possible D match to TRBD1 (5 bases). CDR3 region: CASSYSGGLYGYNSPLHF. The CDR3 nucleotides are TGTGCCAGCAGTTACTCCGGGGGGTTGTATGGGTATAATTCACCCCTCCACTTT.